These 22 T cell receptor beta chains originate from one sample sequenced in a study of T cells in Graves' hyperthyroidism and ophthalmopathy. Researchers amplified the TCR beta CDR3 regions from RNA transcripts. RT-PCR in the first round (using the HTBI primer set) targeted the TCR CDR3. From the multiplex PCR reads, TCRdb called clonotypes with MiXCR, one entry per CDR3 protein. The sample yields about 680,000 distinct CDR3 sequences, approximately 36% seen once. Material for sequencing was blood. These receptors were collected from a woman aged 40 to 50 with Graves' hyperthyroidism.

The genes are TRBV12-3 or TRBV12-4 and TRBJ1-5, with D perhaps TRBD1 (5 bases). Trimming pared 5 bases from V and 9 bases from J, leaving 17 bases between. The CDR3 totals 14 residues. The CDR3 sequence is CASSIREGQLPQHF. For the CDR3, the DNA is TGTGCCAGCAGTATCAGGGAAGGGCAATTGCCCCAGCATTTT.

This clonotype was counted ten times or more. This chain uses TRBV6-5 with TRBJ2-7, with TRBD2 identical over 8 bases. This CDR3 comprises 16 residues. V was clipped by 5 bases and J by 0 bases; unmatched bases: 9. Germline CDR1 is MNHEY and CDR2 is SVGAGI. DNA for the CDR3: TGTGCCAGCAGTACGGGGGGGCGATTCCGCTCCTACGAGCAGTACTTC. Translated, it gives CASSTGGRFRSYEQYF.

CDR3 DNA sequence: TGTGCCAGCAGCCAAGAGGCGTCAGGGGGCTATGGCTACACCTTC. Its protein is CASSQEASGGYGYTF. The V gene is TRBV4-2, the J gene TRBJ1-2; TRBD1 agrees at 7 bases. Germline CDR1 and CDR2: LGHNA and YNFKEQ. V lost 0 bases, J lost 4 bases, and 5 bases stayed unmatched. The length of the CDR3 is 15 residues.

The chain uses TRBV12-3 or TRBV12-4 and TRBJ2-2, with TRBD2 matching over 10 bases. The trim removed 1 base at V and 7 bases at J, leaving 9 bases unmatched. This CDR3 spans 17 amino acids. CDR3 DNA: TGTGCCAGCAGTTTAGGGGTACTAGCGGGGACGGACGGGGAGCTGTTTTTT. Translation: CASSLGVLAGTDGELFF.

This clonotype was observed at least ten times. V usage is TRBV7-9 and J usage is TRBJ1-1, with 7 bases fitting TRBD1. Germline V lookup: CDR1 SEHNR, CDR2 FQNEAQ (reference sequence). The trim removed 10 bases at V and 1 base at J, leaving 12 bases unmatched. The CDR3 extends over 15 amino acids. The DNA of the CDR3 is TGTGCCATTCACATCCGGGACAGAGAGAACACTGAAGCTTTCTTT. As protein: CAIHIRDRENTEAFF.

This clonotype has more than one count but fewer than ten. This chain links TRBV13 with TRBJ1-1, with 8 nucleotides matching TRBD1. The length of the CDR3 is 17 residues. Germline CDR1 PRHDT, CDR2 FYEKMQ (reference sequence). With V trimmed by 0 bases and J by 0 bases, 6 bases remained unmatched. CDR3 amino acids: CASSLGPGGYMNTEAFF. The CDR3 DNA reads as TGTGCCAGCAGCTTAGGCCCAGGGGGCTACATGAACACTGAAGCTTTCTTT.

In its sample, this clonotype was seen many times. The chain joins TRBV6-5 to TRBJ1-1; D unclear. From germline, CDR1 is MNHEY and CDR2 SVGAGI. V lost 1 base and J lost 0, with 9 bases in between. The CDR3 extends over 15 amino acids. This CDR3 is CASSYFGQLNTEAFF. The CDR3 DNA reads TGTGCCAGCAGTTACTTCGGGCAGCTGAACACTGAAGCTTTCTTT.

J is TRBJ1-1 and V is TRBV6-5; D perhaps matches TRBD1 (5 bases). The V end was cut by 9 bases, the J end by 3 bases, with 8 bases between. The germline V gene encodes CDR1 MNHEY and CDR2 SVGAGI. The CDR3 consists of 11 residues. The CDR3 here is CARHRYTEAFF. The DNA for the CDR3 is TGTGCCAGACACAGGTACACTGAAGCTTTCTTT.

This clonotype has a handful of counts. The chain has TRBV25-1 and TRBJ2-7; D is unclear. The CDR3 has 13 amino acids. Germline CDR1 is MGHDK and CDR2 is SYGVNS. The germline V and J ends were trimmed by 3 bases and 3 bases, with 9 bases remaining between them. The CDR3 protein is CASSDHPVYEQYF. The CDR3 nucleotides are TGTGCCAGCAGTGACCACCCAGTCTACGAGCAGTACTTC.

This clonotype was recorded at least ten times. The chain joins TRBV15 to TRBJ1-1, with 8 positions matching TRBD1. With V trimmed by 6 bases and J by 0 bases, 3 bases remained unmatched. This CDR3 comprises 14 residues. Germline CDR1 reads LNHNV; CDR2 reads YYDKDF (reference sequence). The CDR3 nucleotides are TGTGCCACCAGTCGGACAGGGATGAACACTGAAGCTTTCTTT. Translation gives CATSRTGMNTEAFF. Full variable domain (outside the CDR3, taken from reference TRBV15 and TRBJ1-1): DAMVIQNPRYQVTQFGKPVTLSCSQTLNHNVMYWYQQKSSQAPKLLFHYYDKDFNNEADTPDNFQSRRPNTSFCFLDIRSPGLGDTAMYLCATSRTGMNTEAFFGQGTRLTVV.

The chain employs TRBV20-1 and TRBJ1-2; maybe TRBD1 (5 bases). The CDR3 length is 14 residues. V was clipped by 3 bases and J by 4 bases, with 15 bases between them. Germline values: CDR1 DFQATT, CDR2 SNEGSKA (reference sequence). CDR3 protein: CSASLPADSYGYTF. As DNA, the CDR3 is TGCAGTGCTAGTCTCCCAGCCGACAGCTATGGCTACACCTTC.

The CDR3 loop reads CATMGTSNEQYF. The CDR3 nucleotides read TGTGCCACAATGGGGACTAGCAACGAGCAGTACTTC. V usage is TRBV10-3 and J usage is TRBJ2-7; 9 nucleotides line up with TRBD2. The CDR3 runs to 12 residues. Germline V lookup: CDR1 ENHRY, CDR2 SYGVKD. Trimming cost V 10 bases and J 5 bases; bases outside gene matches: 6.

In its sample, this clonotype was seen a few times. The rearrangement joins TRBV28 to TRBJ1-4; D is possibly TRBD1 (6 bases). The germline CDR1 and CDR2 sequences are MDHEN and SYDVKM. V lost 4 bases and J lost 7, with 16 bases in between. The CDR3 runs to 15 residues. CDR3 bases: TGTGCCAGCAGTTCCCCCGTGACAGGTGGTGAAAAACTGTTTTTT. Amino acids: CASSSPVTGGEKLFF. Drawing the rest from reference TRBV28 and TRBJ1-4, the complete variable domain is DVKVTQSSRYLVKRTGEKVFLECVQDMDHENMFWYRQDPGLGLRLIYFSYDVKMKEKGDIPEGYSVSREKKERFSLILESASTNQTSMYLCASSSPVTGGEKLFFGSGTQLSVL.

The sample holds a few counts of this clonotype. The genes are TRBV6-5 and TRBJ1-5; no clear D gene. The germline V gene has CDR1 MNHEY and CDR2 SVGAGI. CDR3 length: 13 amino acids. The ends were cut back, 8 bases at V and 2 bases at J, with 10 bases in the middle. The CDR3 spells CASGLEGNQPQHF. The CDR3 DNA follows: TGTGCCAGCGGTCTCGAGGGCAATCAGCCCCAGCATTTT.

There are a few counts of this clonotype. The gene calls are TRBV2 and TRBJ1-1; D not certain. Trimming cost V 6 bases and J 7 bases, with 12 bases left between them. Per germline, CDR1 SNHLY and CDR2 FYNNEI. This CDR3 contains 12 residues. The CDR3 is CASSRPTLEAFF. CDR3 sequence (DNA): TGTGCCAGCAGCCGACCGACCCTTGAAGCTTTCTTT.

This clonotype was picked up many times. V is TRBV7-6 and J is TRBJ1-3; D is uncertain. The length of the CDR3 is 11 residues. Between the trimmed V and J ends, which lost 11 bases and 0 bases, there was a span of 5 bases. Per the germline V gene, CDR1 is SGHVS and CDR2 is FNYEAQ. The CDR3 region has the DNA TGTGCCGGCCACTCTGGAAACACCATATATTTT. Protein sequence: CAGHSGNTIYF. Supplemented by reference TRBV7-6 and TRBJ1-3, the full variable domain reads GAGVSQSPRYKVTKRGQDVALRCDPISGHVSLYWYRQALGQGPEFLTYFNYEAQQDKSGLPNDRFSAERPEGSISTLTIQRTEQRDSAMYRCAGHSGNTIYFGEGSWLTVV.

This chain uses TRBV6-6 with TRBJ1-5, with TRBD1 identical over 8 bases. Per the germline V gene, CDR1 is MNHNY and CDR2 is SVGAGI (reference sequence). This CDR3 is built from 18 residues. Unmatched junction bases numbered 12, after V lost 4 bases and J lost 1 base. The CDR3 sequence is CASSLSARTGRSNQPQHF. DNA of the CDR3: TGTGCCAGCAGTTTATCAGCCCGGACAGGGCGGAGCAATCAGCCCCAGCATTTT.

To note about this clonotype: This may come from a read error, since a much larger clone is one base off. V and J are TRBV20-1 and TRBJ1-5, with TRBD1 matching over 11 bases. The V gene's germline CDR1 is DFQATT and CDR2 SNEGSKA (reference sequence). The CDR3 runs to 15 residues. The CDR3 reads CSVRITGQGAGAQHF. In DNA, the CDR3 is TGCAGTGTTAGAATAACTGGACAGGGGGCTGGGGCCCAGCATTTT.

This clonotype was counted many times. The chain joins TRBV12-3 or TRBV12-4 to TRBJ1-5; TRBD1 might be the D (5 bases). There are 15 residues in the CDR3. V lost 6 bases to trimming and J lost 6 bases, with 18 bases between them. This CDR3 is CASRASGYASQPQHF. CDR3 in DNA: TGTGCCAGCAGGGCGTCAGGGTATGCGTCTCAGCCCCAGCATTTT.

This clonotype was seen just once. J is TRBJ1-6 and V is TRBV30, with D possibly being TRBD1 (5 bases). Trimming cost V 4 bases and J 7 bases, with 17 bases left between them. CDR1 and CDR2 from the germline V gene are GTSNPN and SVGIG (reference sequence). The CDR3 length is 15 residues. DNA for the CDR3: TGTGCCTGGAACCTCGTGGGACCTTTAAATTCACCCCTCCACTTT. Amino acid sequence: CAWNLVGPLNSPLHF.

The table lists this clonotype with many counts. This chain joins TRBV29-1 and TRBJ2-7, with D perhaps matching TRBD1 (5 bases). Looked up from germline, CDR1 is SQVTM and CDR2 is ANQGSEA. CDR3 length: 14 amino acids. V lost 7 bases and J lost 8, with 24 bases in between. The CDR3 spells CSARSDRGFGKQYF. In DNA, the CDR3 is TGCAGCGCTAGATCCGACAGAGGCTTCGGTAAGCAGTACTTC.

This clonotype showed up just a few times. J is TRBJ1-5 and V is TRBV2; no clear D. The CDR3 sequence is 16 residues long. CDR1 and CDR2 from the germline V gene are SNHLY and FYNNEI. Trimming pared 6 bases from V and 0 bases from J, leaving 15 bases between. The CDR3 bases are TGTGCCAGCAGCCAAGGTAGCCAGCTTAGCAATCAGCCCCAGCATTTT. This translates into CASSQGSQLSNQPQHF.